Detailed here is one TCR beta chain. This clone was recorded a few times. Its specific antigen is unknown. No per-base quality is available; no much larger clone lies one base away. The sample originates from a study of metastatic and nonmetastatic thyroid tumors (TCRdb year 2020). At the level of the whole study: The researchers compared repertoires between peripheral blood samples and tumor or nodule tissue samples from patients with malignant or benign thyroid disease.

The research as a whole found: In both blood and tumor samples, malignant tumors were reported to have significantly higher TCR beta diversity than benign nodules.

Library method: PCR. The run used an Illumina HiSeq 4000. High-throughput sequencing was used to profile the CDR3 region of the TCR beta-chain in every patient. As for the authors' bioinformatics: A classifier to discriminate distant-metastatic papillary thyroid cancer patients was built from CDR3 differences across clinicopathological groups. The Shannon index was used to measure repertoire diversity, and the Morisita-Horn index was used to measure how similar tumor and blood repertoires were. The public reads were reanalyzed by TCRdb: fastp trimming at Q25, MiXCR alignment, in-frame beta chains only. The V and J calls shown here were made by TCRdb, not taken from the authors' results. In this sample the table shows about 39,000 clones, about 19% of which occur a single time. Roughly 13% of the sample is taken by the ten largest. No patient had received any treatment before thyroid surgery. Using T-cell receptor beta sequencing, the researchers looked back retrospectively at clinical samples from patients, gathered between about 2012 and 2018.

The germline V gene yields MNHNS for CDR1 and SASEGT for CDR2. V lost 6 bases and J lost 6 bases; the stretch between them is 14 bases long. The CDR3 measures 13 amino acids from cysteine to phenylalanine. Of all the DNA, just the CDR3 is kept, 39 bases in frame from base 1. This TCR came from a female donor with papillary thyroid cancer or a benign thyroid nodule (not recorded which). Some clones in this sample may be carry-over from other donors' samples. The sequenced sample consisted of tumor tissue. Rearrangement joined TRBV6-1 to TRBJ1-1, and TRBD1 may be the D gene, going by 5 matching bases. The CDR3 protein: CASREGNRAEAFF. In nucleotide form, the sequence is TGTGCCAGCAGAGAGGGGAATCGGGCTGAAGCTTTCTTT.